Listed below are T cell receptor beta chains from one sample, sequenced in a study of human T cells and chemical hapten exposure. TCRdb processed the RACE reads anew with MiXCR; each CDR3 protein has one entry. The sample has hundreds of thousands of distinct CDR3 sequences; just under 6.5% are singletons. Here the sequenced sample was whole blood, taken in connection with sensitization to the hapten diphenylcyclopropenone (DPC). The origin of the receptors is a woman aged 18 to 35 with alopecia areata. Some clones in this sample may be carry-over from other donors' samples. Both conserved end residues are part of each CDR3. Each record gives: clone size, D gene, J gene, V gene, CDR3 DNA, CDR3 protein. The D gene is left open where the match is weak. Size is stated for part of the rows, as once, few or many counts, or as a class when the clone is expanded.

abundance: few
d_gene: -
j_gene: TRBJ1-2
v_gene: TRBV21-1
CDR3nt: TGTGCCAGCAGCAAAGGCCAGGGCCAACTTAACTATGGCTACACCTTC
CDR3aa: CASSKGQGQLNYGYTF

abundance: few
d_gene: -
j_gene: TRBJ2-1
v_gene: TRBV6-6
CDR3nt: TGTGCCAGCAACCTCTTAAGGGGGTGGGAGCAGTTCTTC
CDR3aa: CASNLLRGWEQFF

abundance: many
d_gene: -
j_gene: TRBJ1-1
v_gene: TRBV6-5
CDR3nt: TGTGCCAGCATAAGAGGTGGGGGATCGGGCACTGAAGCTTTCTTT
CDR3aa: CASIRGGGSGTEAFF

abundance: few
d_gene: -
j_gene: TRBJ2-1
v_gene: TRBV2
CDR3nt: TGTGCCAGCAGTGATGGCCTAGGCGATGAGCAGTTCTTC
CDR3aa: CASSDGLGDEQFF

abundance: many
d_gene: TRBD1
j_gene: TRBJ1-1
v_gene: TRBV4-1
CDR3nt: TGCGCCAGCAGCCAAACAGGGGGCGAAGAAGCTTTCTTT
CDR3aa: CASSQTGGEEAFF

abundance: many
d_gene: -
j_gene: TRBJ1-1
v_gene: TRBV28
CDR3nt: TGTGCCAGCAGTTTTATTCTCCCTGAAGCTTTCTTT
CDR3aa: CASSFILPEAFF

abundance: few
d_gene: -
j_gene: TRBJ1-1
v_gene: TRBV10-3
CDR3nt: TGTGCCATCAGTGAGTCGCACGGGGACGGGGCTGAAGCTTTCTTT
CDR3aa: CAISESHGDGAEAFF

abundance: few
d_gene: -
j_gene: TRBJ1-2
v_gene: TRBV7-9
CDR3nt: TGTGCCAGCAGCTTCGACGCTTATGGCTACACCTTC
CDR3aa: CASSFDAYGYTF

abundance: many
d_gene: -
j_gene: TRBJ1-4
v_gene: TRBV7-2
CDR3nt: TGTGCCAGCAGCTTAGAAACCTCCAGGGGAGATGAAAAACTGTTTTTT
CDR3aa: CASSLETSRGDEKLFF

abundance: many
d_gene: -
j_gene: TRBJ2-1
v_gene: TRBV29-1
CDR3nt: TGCAGCGTTACGACATACAATGAGCAGTTCTTC
CDR3aa: CSVTTYNEQFF

abundance: many
d_gene: -
j_gene: TRBJ1-5
v_gene: TRBV6-6
CDR3nt: TGTGCCAGCAGCCCCTTGCGAGATAGCAATCAGCCCCAGCATTTT
CDR3aa: CASSPLRDSNQPQHF

abundance: many
d_gene: TRBD1
j_gene: TRBJ1-6
v_gene: TRBV9
CDR3nt: TGTGCCAGCAGCCCCTGGACAGGTGGCTCACCCCTCCACTTT
CDR3aa: CASSPWTGGSPLHF

abundance: -
d_gene: TRBD1
j_gene: TRBJ1-2
v_gene: TRBV18
CDR3nt: TGTGCCAGCTCACCACCGGGACAGGGCGTTAACTATGGCTACACCTTC
CDR3aa: CASSPPGQGVNYGYTF

abundance: -
d_gene: TRBD2
j_gene: TRBJ2-7
v_gene: TRBV28
CDR3nt: TGTGCCAGCAGCCGGACTAGCGGGGGCTACGAGCAGTACTTC
CDR3aa: CASSRTSGGYEQYF

abundance: -
d_gene: -
j_gene: TRBJ1-5
v_gene: TRBV19
CDR3nt: TGTGCCGGCTCCGGGGCTGCCAATCAGCCCCAGCATTTT
CDR3aa: CAGSGAANQPQHF

abundance: many
d_gene: -
j_gene: TRBJ1-4
v_gene: TRBV5-6
CDR3nt: TGTGCCAGCAGCTTGACAGGAACTAATGAAAAACTGTTTTTT
CDR3aa: CASSLTGTNEKLFF